Each of the 4 T cell receptor beta chains below was sequenced from the same sample in a study of blood T cell repertoires in COVID-19. Measured with immunoSEQ multiplex PCR; TCRdb has only the in-frame clones, and not every one. The table lists about 200,000 clones, 65% to 85% of them singletons. Sample: PBMCs or T cells enriched from blood (not recorded which). Receptors originate from a woman between 35 and 50 years old with acute COVID-19.

Notes on this clone: Other nucleotide sequences from this sample produce the same CDR3. The chain joins TRBV5-1 to TRBJ1-4; 8 bases map to TRBD1. Trimming cost V 0 bases and J 5 bases; bases outside gene matches: 0. Germline V gene data show CDR1 as SGHRS and CDR2 as YFSETQ. The CDR3 spans 14 residues. CDR3 protein: CASSLGQGNEKLFF. In DNA, the CDR3 is TGCGCCAGCAGCTTGGGACAGGGGAATGAAAAACTGTTTTTT. Filled out from reference TRBV5-1 and TRBJ1-4, the complete variable domain reads KAGVTQTPRYLIKTRGQQVTLSCSPISGHRSVSWYQQTPGQGLQFLFEYFSETQRNKGNFPGRFSGRQFSNSRSEMNVSTLELGDSALYLCASSLGQGNEKLFFGSGTQLSVL.

This chain connects TRBV7-2 to TRBJ1-2; D is perhaps TRBD1 (5 bases). This CDR3 is built from 14 residues. Between the trimmed V and J ends, which lost 0 bases and 7 bases, there was a span of 12 bases. The germline CDR1 and CDR2 sequences are SGHTA and FQGNSA. CDR3 sequence reads: CASSLAPREGGYTF. As DNA, the CDR3 is TGTGCCAGCAGCTTAGCGCCCAGGGAGGGTGGCTACACCTTC.

This clone was counted a few times. The chain links TRBV27 to TRBJ1-6; D call uncertain. The germline gives CDR1 MNHEY, CDR2 SMNVEV (reference sequence). The V end was cut by 10 bases, the J end by 5 bases, with 18 bases between. CDR3 length: 15 residues. The CDR3 region has the DNA TGTGCCACCCAACTGGGGAGGGCCCATAATTCACCCCTCCACTTT. It translates to CATQLGRAHNSPLHF.

The J gene is TRBJ1-5, the V gene TRBV30; unclear D gene. Germline V gene data show CDR1 as GTSNPN and CDR2 as SVGIG (reference sequence). The CDR3 covers 13 residues. V was cut by 0 bases and J by 7 bases, with 10 bases left in between. This chain's CDR3 is CAWSVQSEQPQHF. CDR3 bases: TGTGCCTGGAGTGTACAGTCGGAACAGCCCCAGCATTTT.